The TCR beta chain described here comes from a study of technical replicates of blood from a few donors (dated by TCRdb to about 2017). As concerns this clone: Its antigen is currently not known. No much larger clone exists at a distance of one base, and base qualities are not known.

At the junction V is shortened by 2 bases and J by 7 bases, with 10 bases in between. CDR1 and CDR2, looked up from the germline V gene, are SGHRS and YFSETQ. Including the terminal cysteine and phenylalanine, the CDR3 comprises 13 residues. Only the CDR3 portion is preserved as DNA: 39 bases, with reading frame beginning at the first base. The library was obtained by the immunoSEQ multiplex PCR assay. This immuneACCESS table, as held by TCRdb, lists in-frame sequences with V and J called but not all clones. Of the missing ones, under half trace to an unresolved V gene in checked studies; the others have no known cause. The table for this sample lists tens of thousands of clones; around nine tenths of them were counted only once. The ten largest account for around 0.38% of the sample.

This clonotype originated in a human donor in good health. Sequencing was done on a sample of T cells isolated from PBMCs. The chain is made from TRBV5-1 and TRBJ1-5, and TRBD1 may be the D gene, going by 5 matching bases. The CDR3 here reads CASSLAGYQPQHF. The sequence in DNA is TGCGCCAGCAGCTTAGCAGGGTACCAGCCCCAGCATTTT.